Given below is one T cell receptor (beta chain) in context. The antigen remains undetermined. 13 Jbeta primers and 60 Vbeta primers were used for the PCR. Clones were read by immunoSEQ multiplex PCR, and TCRdb kept only the in-frame ones, dropping some. The sample lists 180,000 or so clones; 60% to 80% were seen once. The data are from a study of cytomegalovirus exposure and HLA in healthy donors. General study points: There were some public TCRs occurring in many donors, but most TCR sequences were rare.

The receptor's source is a man in his fifties in good health and CMV-seropositive. Sequencing was done on a sample of PBMCs.

The CDR3 region is CASSLPGGGDTQYF. The CDR3 region has the DNA TGTGCCAGCAGCTTACCGGGGGGCGGAGATACGCAGTATTTT. The chain links TRBV7-2 to TRBJ2-3, with D perhaps matching TRBD2 (7 bases). The ends were cut back, 2 bases at V and 5 bases at J, with 11 bases in the middle. The length of the CDR3 is 14 residues. CDR1 is SGHTA, CDR2 FQGNSA, per germline.